The 20 T cell receptor beta chains below all came from one sample that was sequenced in a study of IL-17A CD8 T cells in psoriatic arthritis synovium. After approximately 1.6 hours of PMA and ionomycin stimulation, cells were labeled by IL-17A and IFNgamma secretion assays. Actively inflamed joints of psoriatic arthritis patients supplied the aspirated synovial fluid. Using immunoSEQ multiplex PCR, the repertoire was profiled, and TCRdb retains in-frame clones only, with some absent. Among about 2,200 clones listed, about 72% were seen once. Material: IFN-gamma+ CD8+ T cells from synovial fluid. Subset: IL-17A-IFNgamma+ memory CD8+ (Tc1) cells. The receptors shown here come from a human donor with psoriatic arthritis.

The CDR3 DNA sequence: TGTGCCAGCAGTGAGAGCTCCTACAATGAGCAGTTCTTC. Translating it yields CASSESSYNEQFF. The V call is TRBV6-4, the J call TRBJ2-1; D gene ambiguous. CDR3 length equals 13 residues. V lost 3 bases and J lost 0, with 3 bases in between. CDR1 MRHNA and CDR2 SNTAGT come from the germline V gene.

The chain joins TRBV27 to TRBJ1-5; D perhaps matches TRBD1 (6 bases). The CDR3 is 14 residues long. Germline V gene lookup returns CDR1 MNHEY and CDR2 SMNVEV (reference sequence). V was clipped by 4 bases and J by 7 bases, with 14 bases between them. The CDR3 sequence is CASSWGPFVQPQHF. The CDR3 nucleotides read TGTGCCAGCAGTTGGGGGCCGTTCGTACAGCCCCAGCATTTT.

The rearrangement joins TRBV6-4 to TRBJ2-3; possibly TRBD2 for D (6 bases). Trimming took 4 bases from V and 1 from J, leaving 6 bases between them. Germline assignment: CDR1 MRHNA and CDR2 SNTAGT. The CDR3 covers 13 residues. The CDR3 bases are TGTGCCAGCAGTGCTAGCGGCACAGATACGCAGTATTTT. This encodes CASSASGTDTQYF.

V and J are TRBV30 and TRBJ1-4; 7 bases agree with TRBD1. The CDR3 length is 16 residues. The germline V gene has CDR1 GTSNPN and CDR2 SVGIG (reference sequence). J was trimmed by 0 bases and V by 2 bases; bases with no gene match: 6. The CDR3 nucleotides are TGTGCCTGGAGTACCGGGACAGTGGCAACTAATGAAAAACTGTTTTTT. As protein: CAWSTGTVATNEKLFF.

This rearrangement joins TRBV2 to TRBJ1-1; D is undetermined. Trimming shortened V by 7 bases and J by 1 base, and 10 bases separated the two germline ends. Germline CDR1 reads SNHLY; CDR2 reads FYNNEI. There are 13 residues in the CDR3. DNA of the CDR3: TGTGCCAGCAACGATTCTCCGAACACTGAAGCTTTCTTT. Translating gives CASNDSPNTEAFF.

The chain links TRBV7-9 to TRBJ2-3; 8 bases line up with TRBD2. In germline, CDR1 is SEHNR, CDR2 FQNEAQ (reference sequence). V gave up 7 bases and J gave up 5 bases; unmatched junction bases: 5. The CDR3 runs 13 residues. The CDR3 reads CASIREGGDTQYF. The CDR3 nucleotides are TGTGCCAGCATACGGGAGGGCGGAGATACGCAGTATTTT.

The table lists this clone with a few counts. This chain joins TRBV15 and TRBJ2-6; D unclear. Germline V gives CDR1 LNHNV, CDR2 YYDKDF (reference sequence). The V gene lost 0 bases and the J gene lost 0 bases, with 6 bases spanning the gap. There are 16 residues in the CDR3. The CDR3 DNA is TGTGCCACCAGCAGAGATGAAATCTCTGGGGCCAACGTCCTGACTTTC. Amino acids: CATSRDEISGANVLTF.

Remarks on this clone: At one end the junction does not follow the germline gene, possibly because of a read error. This chain connects TRBV11-2 to TRBJ2-5, with D possibly being TRBD2 (8 bases). CDR3 length equals 12 residues. Germline V gene sequence: CDR1 SGHAT, CDR2 FQNNGV. CDR3 DNA: TGTGCCAGCAGCTTTGCGGGGGGCAGGGGGGACTTC. The encoded protein is CASSFAGGRGDF.

V is TRBV5-6 and J is TRBJ2-5, with D unclear. Germline CDR1 is SGHDT and CDR2 is YYEEEE. The ends were cut back, 3 bases at V and 7 bases at J, with 16 bases in the middle. The CDR3 is made up of 14 amino acids. The CDR3 DNA sequence: TGTGCCAGCAGCTCGGGCTTGCAGCGAGGGACCCAGTACTTC. The encoded protein is CASSSGLQRGTQYF.

The chain is built from TRBV7-2 and TRBJ2-2; 11 nucleotides agree with TRBD2. The junction had 6 bases not matched to a gene; V was cut back by 3 bases and J by 0 bases. This CDR3 contains 18 residues. The germline CDR1 and CDR2 sequences are SGHTA and FQGNSA. This CDR3 reads CASSLALAGGPNTGELFF. CDR3 coding DNA: TGTGCCAGCAGCTTGGCGCTAGCGGGAGGCCCGAACACCGGGGAGCTGTTTTTT.

The chain joins TRBV15 to TRBJ2-3; D gene ambiguous. Germline V lookup: CDR1 LNHNV, CDR2 YYDKDF (reference sequence). V was shortened by 3 bases and J by 1 base, with 14 bases between the two germline ends. This CDR3 has 16 amino acids. CDR3 nucleotide sequence: TGTGCCACCAGCAGGGGCTACCATCGAGGCACAGATACGCAGTATTTT. It codes for CATSRGYHRGTDTQYF.

The chain recombines TRBV5-4 with TRBJ2-7; D may be TRBD1 (5 bases). Germline assignment: CDR1 SGHNT and CDR2 YYREEE (reference sequence). V gave up 2 bases and J gave up 4 bases, with 16 bases separating them. This CDR3 is 15 amino acids long. CDR3 coding DNA: TGTGCCAGCAGCTTAAAGGGGTCTGGAAATTACGAGCAGTACTTC. Amino acids: CASSLKGSGNYEQYF.

This chain connects TRBV10-3 to TRBJ2-1; D is unclear. Per germline, CDR1 ENHRY and CDR2 SYGVKD. The CDR3 is 15 residues long. V lost 0 bases, J lost 3 bases, and 9 bases lay in between. The CDR3 DNA reads TGTGCCATCAGTGAGTCTGGCGGAAACTACAATGAGCAGTTCTTC. Protein product: CAISESGGNYNEQFF.

The chain has TRBV6-4 and TRBJ2-1, with 12 bases lining up with TRBD1. Germline CDR1 reads MRHNA; CDR2 reads SNTAGT. The CDR3 covers 13 residues. V was clipped by 4 bases and J by 15 bases; unmatched bases: 7. The CDR3 loop reads CASSGGDRGLLFF. The CDR3 DNA reads TGTGCCAGCAGTGGGGGGGACAGGGGGCTTCTGTTCTTC.

This sequence joins TRBV5-1 and TRBJ2-2; D is perhaps TRBD2 (6 bases). Germline values: CDR1 SGHRS, CDR2 YFSETQ. Trimming took off 2 bases at V and 6 bases at J, with 20 bases between the two ends. The CDR3 contains 17 residues. The CDR3 reads CASSFKGTHLLPGELFF. CDR3 in DNA: TGCGCCAGCAGCTTCAAAGGGACTCACCTACTACCCGGGGAGCTGTTTTTT. Filled out from reference TRBV5-1 and TRBJ2-2, the complete variable domain reads KAGVTQTPRYLIKTRGQQVTLSCSPISGHRSVSWYQQTPGQGLQFLFEYFSETQRNKGNFPGRFSGRQFSNSRSEMNVSTLELGDSALYLCASSFKGTHLLPGELFFGEGSRLTVL.

This clone has more than one count but fewer than ten. This chain uses TRBV13 with TRBJ1-5; D not certain. The V end lost 3 bases, the J end lost 3 bases, and 9 bases lay between the germline ends. The CDR3 is 14 residues long. The V gene's germline CDR1 is PRHDT and CDR2 FYEKMQ (reference sequence). The CDR3 DNA follows: TGTGCCAGCAGCTTGGGCAAGAACAATCAGCCCCAGCATTTT. It is translated as CASSLGKNNQPQHF.

The chain recombines TRBV9 with TRBJ2-3; 14 bases map to TRBD2. Trimming at V came to 3 bases and at J to 6 bases, leaving 12 bases not matched to a gene. The CDR3 spans 18 residues. Germline V gene data show CDR1 as SGDLS and CDR2 as YYNGEE. The CDR3 protein is CASSAGLAGGSTLDTQYF. The CDR3 DNA is TGTGCCAGCAGCGCTGGACTAGCGGGAGGAAGCACATTGGATACGCAGTATTTT.

V is TRBV9 and J is TRBJ2-2; D is unresolved. The V end lost 0 bases, the J end lost 3 bases, and 6 bases lay between the germline ends. CDR3 size: 14 residues. The V gene's germline CDR1 is SGDLS and CDR2 YYNGEE. Written as DNA, the CDR3 is TGTGCCAGCAGCGTAGAAGCAGACACCGGGGAGCTGTTTTTT. Translating it yields CASSVEADTGELFF.

The chain couples TRBV9 to TRBJ1-1; 8 positions match TRBD1. The CDR3 has 17 residues. Unmatched junction bases numbered 8, after V lost 1 base and J lost 0 bases. From germline, CDR1 is SGDLS and CDR2 YYNGEE. This CDR3 reads CASSVHPRQGMNTEAFF. In DNA form, the CDR3 reads TGTGCCAGCAGCGTACATCCACGACAGGGGATGAACACTGAAGCTTTCTTT.

Comment on this clone: This sample also contains other DNA sequences that code for the same CDR3. The chain combines TRBV27 with TRBJ2-3, with TRBD2 matching over 8 bases. The junction had 3 bases not matched to a gene; V was cut back by 2 bases and J by 2 bases. CDR1 is MNHEY and CDR2 is SMNVEV in the germline V gene (reference sequence). CDR3 length equals 15 residues. CDR3 residues: CASSLAGGITDTQYF. CDR3 nucleotide sequence: TGTGCCAGCAGTTTAGCGGGAGGTATCACAGATACGCAGTATTTT.